The 19 T cell receptor beta chains below were found in one sample sequenced in a study of OX40 agonist ivuxolimab in advanced cancers. Assay: immunoSEQ multiplex PCR; the TCRdb copy retains only in-frame clones and omits some. There are tens of thousands of clones in the sample; 70% to 90% occur only once, and around 9.9% lies in the top ten. This specimen was CD4+ or CD8+ T cells sorted from blood, taken in a trial of the OX40 agonist ivuxolimab. The receptors stem from an adult with an advanced solid tumor such as melanoma, head and neck, liver or kidney cancer.

The V call is TRBV10-3, the J call TRBJ2-1, with TRBD2 matching 13 bases. J lost 9 bases, V lost 8 bases, and 13 bases had no gene match. Germline assignment: CDR1 ENHRY and CDR2 SYGVKD. The CDR3 has 16 amino acids. Here the CDR3 DNA reads TGTGCCATCGAAAAGCCCACTAGCGGGGGGGCGAGTGAGCAGTTCTTC. Its protein is CAIEKPTSGGASEQFF.

The chain employs TRBV28 and TRBJ1-2, with D unclear. The CDR3 consists of 19 residues. The V gene lost 4 bases and the J gene lost 5 bases, with 29 bases spanning the gap. In germline, CDR1 is MDHEN, CDR2 SYDVKM. The CDR3 DNA sequence: TGTGCCAGCAGTTCCCGGGAACTTCTTCGGGTGGGCAATCGGTATGGCTACACCTTC. The encoded protein is CASSSRELLRVGNRYGYTF.

The V call is TRBV7-2, the J call TRBJ1-2; perhaps TRBD1 as D (5 bases). The CDR3 contains 14 residues. Trimming pared 3 bases from V and 7 bases from J, leaving 15 bases between. The germline V gene has CDR1 SGHTA and CDR2 FQGNSA. The DNA of the CDR3 is TGTGCCAGCAGCTTCGGCCACTCGGGGGTTGGCTACACCTTC. Its translation is CASSFGHSGVGYTF.

The rearrangement links TRBV9 to TRBJ2-7, with D possibly matching TRBD1 (6 bases). The V gene's germline CDR1 is SGDLS and CDR2 YYNGEE. Between the trimmed V and J ends, which lost 0 bases and 3 bases, there was a span of 10 bases. The CDR3 consists of 14 residues. The DNA for the CDR3 is TGTGCCAGCAGCGTAGGTGGCAGGGGCTACGAGCAGTACTTC. It is translated as CASSVGGRGYEQYF. The full variable domain, its missing parts supplied by reference TRBV9 and TRBJ2-7, is DSGVTQTPKHLITATGQRVTLRCSPRSGDLSVYWYQQSLDQGLQFLIQYYNGEERAKGNILERFSAQQFPDLHSELNLSSLELGDSALYFCASSVGGRGYEQYFGPGTRLTVT.

V is TRBV11-1 and J is TRBJ2-1; D is uncertain. V lost 0 bases and J lost 4, with 13 bases in between. CDR1 is SGHAT and CDR2 is FQDESV in the germline V gene (reference sequence). CDR3 size: 16 residues. The CDR3 loop is CASSLARHRPYNEQFF. CDR3 in DNA: TGTGCCAGCAGCTTAGCGCGCCACCGGCCTTACAATGAGCAGTTCTTC.

This chain joins TRBV27 and TRBJ2-3; no definite D call. Germline CDR1 and CDR2: MNHEY and SMNVEV (reference sequence). Trimming took 6 bases from V and 4 from J, leaving 17 bases between them. This CDR3 contains 15 residues. The CDR3 DNA is TGTGCCAGCAGCCCAACACTCAGCCCGGCAGATACGCAGTATTTT. Translation gives CASSPTLSPADTQYF.

The J gene is TRBJ1-5, the V gene TRBV7-9; TRBD1 is a possible D gene (5 bases). This CDR3 is built from 13 residues. CDR1 is SEHNR and CDR2 is FQNEAQ in the germline V gene (reference sequence). Trimming took 5 bases from V and 4 from J, leaving 9 bases between them. Here the CDR3 DNA reads TGTGCCAGCAGCATTGGGGGGAATCAGCCCCAGCATTTT. Translation gives CASSIGGNQPQHF.

The chain couples TRBV6-1 to TRBJ1-5, with D possibly being TRBD1 (5 bases). This CDR3 region has 15 residues. The germline V gene has CDR1 MNHNS and CDR2 SASEGT. V lost 6 bases and J lost 0, with 12 bases in between. DNA for the CDR3: TGTGCCAGCAGACGGACATTCAATAGCAATCAGCCCCAGCATTTT. It yields the protein CASRRTFNSNQPQHF.

The V gene is TRBV19, the J gene TRBJ2-2; D not certain. The CDR3 extends over 15 amino acids. V lost 2 bases to trimming and J lost 4 bases, with 11 bases between them. In germline, CDR1 is LNHDA, CDR2 SQIVND (reference sequence). The CDR3 coding sequence is TGTGCCAGTAGTATAATAGGGTCGGTCACCGGGGAGCTGTTTTTT. This codes for CASSIIGSVTGELFF.

The chain uses TRBV7-9 and TRBJ2-2; possible D gene TRBD2, 6 bases. This CDR3 has 15 residues. Germline CDR1 SEHNR, CDR2 FQNEAQ (reference sequence). With 5 bases removed from V and 6 bases from J, the gap between germline ends came to 16 bases. The CDR3 reads CASSLGLDSSGELFF. CDR3 DNA sequence: TGTGCCAGCAGCCTGGGACTTGATAGTTCCGGGGAGCTGTTTTTT.

The chain combines TRBV30 with TRBJ1-2; maybe TRBD1 (5 bases). The V gene's germline CDR1 is GTSNPN and CDR2 SVGIG (reference sequence). V was cut by 5 bases and J by 4 bases, with 14 bases left in between. The CDR3 is 13 amino acids. The CDR3 sequence is CAWEPGLIYGYTF. The CDR3 DNA is TGTGCCTGGGAACCGGGACTGATCTATGGCTACACCTTC.

The chain has TRBV7-9 and TRBJ2-5; TRBD1 matches 7 bases. The germline V gene encodes CDR1 SEHNR and CDR2 FQNEAQ (reference sequence). Trimming removed 5 bases from V and 1 base from J; junction bases left unmatched: 1. This CDR3 region has 13 residues. In nucleotides, the CDR3 is TGTGCCAGCAGCCCAGGGGGCCAAGAGACCCAGTACTTC. Translation gives CASSPGGQETQYF.

In its sample, this clone was seen a few times. The chain couples TRBV7-8 to TRBJ2-7; D is uncertain. The CDR3 is 13 amino acids. Germline V CDR1 and CDR2: SGHVS, FQNEAQ. Trimming took 5 bases from V and 4 from J, leaving 12 bases between them. DNA for the CDR3: TGTGCCAGCAGCCTTCTTGAGTGGTACGAGCAGTACTTC. Translation: CASSLLEWYEQYF. The full variable domain, rest sourced from reference TRBV7-8 and TRBJ2-7, is GAGVSQSPRYKVAKRGQDVALRCDPISGHVSLFWYQQALGQGPEFLTYFQNEAQLDKSGLPSDRFFAERPEGSVSTLKIQRTQQEDSAVYLCASSLLEWYEQYFGPGTRLTVT.

The chain recombines TRBV27 with TRBJ2-1, with D perhaps given as TRBD1 or TRBD2 (5 bases each). V dropped 4 bases and J dropped 7 bases, with 14 bases sitting between them. This CDR3 has 14 residues. Germline V gene sequence: CDR1 MNHEY, CDR2 SMNVEV (reference sequence). The CDR3 DNA reads TGTGCCAGCAGTTGGCCAGGGACGGGTAATGAGCAGTTCTTC. Translated, it gives CASSWPGTGNEQFF.

This chain connects TRBV5-4 to TRBJ2-1; 9 bases map to TRBD2. Germline V gene sequence: CDR1 SGHNT, CDR2 YYREEE (reference sequence). This CDR3 has 14 residues. V gave up 7 bases and J gave up 7 bases; unmatched junction bases: 9. The CDR3 sequence is CASEAGGLRNEQFF. DNA of the CDR3: TGTGCCAGCGAAGCGGGAGGATTAAGAAATGAGCAGTTCTTC.

This clone came up once. This chain links TRBV5-4 with TRBJ2-1, with 9 bases lining up with TRBD2. The CDR3 totals 15 residues. The junction had 10 bases not matched to a gene; V was cut back by 4 bases and J by 8 bases. Germline V gene lookup returns CDR1 SGHNT and CDR2 YYREEE (reference sequence). The CDR3 sequence: CASSPAAGGPDEQFF. For the CDR3, the DNA is TGTGCCAGCAGCCCGGCTGCGGGGGGGCCTGATGAGCAGTTCTTC.

For the CDR3, the DNA is TGTGCCAGCAGCTTAGGCGGATTGGGTGGCTACACCTTC. This sequence encodes CASSLGGLGGYTF. This chain connects TRBV7-9 to TRBJ1-2; no firm D call. V lost 1 base and J lost 7, with 10 bases in between. The CDR3 spans 13 residues. Germline CDR1 is SEHNR and CDR2 is FQNEAQ (reference sequence). Full variable domain (rest looked up from reference TRBV7-9 and TRBJ1-2): DTGVSQNPRHKITKRGQNVTFRCDPISEHNRLYWYRQTLGQGPEFLTYFQNEAQLEKSRLLSDRFSAERPKGSFSTLEIQRTEQGDSAMYLCASSLGGLGGYTFGSGTRLTVV.

In the case of this clone: No DNA is shown, since the ends of the CDR3 on it are uncertain; the CDR3 is the one TCRdb lists. The rearrangement links TRBV21-1 to TRBJ2-7; TRBD2 is the table's D call, not checked against the DNA. TRBV21-1 is assigned pseudogene status. The CDR3 has 17 residues if both end residues are counted. The CDR3 spells CASSKVYLCQEVYEQYF.

The rearrangement uses TRBV7-9 and TRBJ2-5; TRBD1 agrees at 11 bases. This CDR3 has 15 residues. Trimming removed 5 bases from V and 2 bases from J; junction bases left unmatched: 4. Per the germline V gene, CDR1 is SEHNR and CDR2 is FQNEAQ (reference sequence). The CDR3 nucleotides read TGTGCCAGCAGCCCCCGGGACAGGGGGCAAGAGACCCAGTACTTC. The encoded protein is CASSPRDRGQETQYF.